Included here is one T cell receptor beta chain sequence, with context. Its antigen remains unidentified. The input lacks base qualities; no much larger clone sits a single base away. Libraries were built with 5' RACE. TCRdb names Illumina HiSeq 2500 as the instrument used. A second PCR of about 6 to 12 cycles was run with a J-beta primer mix and a sample-barcoded 5' primer. A unique molecular identifier was introduced onto each TCR beta cDNA molecule by a template-switch 5' adaptor carrying 12 random nucleotides. Each sample yielded at least 3 million CDR3-containing paired-end reads. First-strand cDNA synthesis was performed from all RNA using the Mint cDNA synthesis kit, with priming by a TRBC-specific oligonucleotide. After uracil-DNA glycosylase treatment, a first 18-cycle PCR used universal primers M1SS and BC2_uni_R on all cDNA. The paper's processing steps were these. Each sample was normalized by randomly selecting 1 million high-quality reads, each carrying a distinct molecular identifier. Reads sharing molecular identifiers were discarded rather than binned into consensus sequences. CDR3 identification, clonotype clustering and error correction used MiTCR with a Q25 quality threshold and the strictest error-elimination algorithm. A nonparametric unseen species model using Euler transformation provided a lower-bound estimate of total TCR beta diversity. Through fastp at Q25 and MiXCR, TCRdb rebuilt clones from the public reads, retaining in-frame beta chains. Each entry is one CDR3 protein sequence, shown with its most common DNA and genes. TCRdb, rather than the study authors, made the V and J calls. The sample table lists over a million distinct CDR3 sequences, roughly 24% of them with a count of one. The ten largest clones add up to around 0.75% of the sample.

V and J are truncated by 5 bases and 2 bases respectively, leaving an intervening sequence of 14 bases. Reading from cysteine to phenylalanine, the CDR3 counts 15 amino acids. Only the CDR3 DNA stays, 45 bases, in frame from base 1. CDR1 and CDR2, per the germline V gene (reference sequence), are SEHNR and FQNEAQ. Systemically healthy Caucasian individuals from Russia, approximately 39 in total and aged roughly 6 to 100 years, were included as donors. Approximately 10 milliliters of peripheral blood were collected from each donor into EDTA-treated Vacutainer tubes. Ficoll-Paque density-gradient centrifugation was used to isolate PBMCs, with at least 6 million obtained per sample. Total RNA was extracted from PBMCs with Trizol reagent, with at least 6 micrograms obtained per sample. Naive CD45RAhigh/CD27high T cell percentages were measured by flow cytometry on a PBMC aliquot from every donor. The data originate from a study of blood T cells in healthy people across ages (dated by TCRdb to the mid-2010s). At the level of the whole study: In model experiments, template switching captured about one uniquely barcoded TCR beta cDNA molecule for every two T cells. The study measured age-related changes in TCR beta repertoire diversity using deep sequencing normalized with unique cDNA molecular identifiers. Donors were grouped into four age groups: young (average about 15 years), middle-aged (about 40), aged (around 60) and long-lived (approximately 81). Using the same blood draw, the study looked at two additional independent replicas of 1 million unique cDNA reads for two donors, one aged 18 to 30 and the other aged 80 or older. What the research found in general, with its limitations: Compared with the aged group, the long-lived group had more naive CD4+ T cells, fewer expanded clones and increased TCR diversity, a pattern suggesting age selection. The percentage of naive T cells measured by flow cytometry correlated strongly with observed TCR beta diversity. Estimates of total diversity from one million sequenced T cells were regarded as lower bounds and underestimates. Because donor CMV infection status was unknown, age-related changes in expanded clonotypes were potentially confounded. Bulk unsorted PBMC profiling prevented conclusive comparison of naive and antigen-experienced compartments. As age increased, observed TCR beta diversity per million T cells dropped in a roughly linear way, and a significant reduction was already evident by age approximately 40.

The sample was also linked to a second study, of T cells of mothers and their children. As noted in the second study: Donors were nine systemically healthy Caucasian individuals: three mothers and their six children. cDNA synthesis used all of the extracted RNA, with around 1.4 ug of RNA in each 15 ul reaction. In the second PCR, sample barcodes and 2-4 random nucleotides were introduced via the M1S primer. More than 8 million TCR beta CDR3 reads were obtained from each mother, and several million reads were obtained from each child. In both related and unrelated pairs, thymic selection shapes the output of TCR recombination in a similar way, with inherited differences having only a minor effect. Normalized repertoire overlap was always found to be slightly, but never significantly, higher in related mother-child pairs than in unrelated mother-child pairs. No persistent microchimeric T cell clones were detected, at a sensitivity of 80 to 100 clones per million clonotypes. In the study, deep NGS was used to compare the TCR beta repertoires of mothers and children, and features distinguishing related mother-child pairs from unrelated individuals were sought. On average, the children were about 12 +/- 4 years old, while the mothers were 40 +/- 4 years old. After adapter ligation was performed with NEBNext reagents, the libraries were sequenced on an Illumina HiSeq 2000 with 100+100 nt paired-end reads. To prevent cross-contamination, the mother and child libraries were prepared a month apart and were sequenced in separate runs. Each donor had between roughly 450,000 and 2,100,000 distinct TCR beta clonotypes identified. Naive TCR beta clonotypes were estimated from low-frequency clonotypes matched to each donor's FACS-determined naive share, without sorting.

The source material was blood. The sequence derives from a girl aged 2 to 9 in good health. The V and J segments used are TRBV7-9 and TRBJ2-3; the D gene could be TRBD1 or TRBD2, each one agreeing over 6 bases. The CDR3 has the sequence CASSNGGRFTDTQYF. The DNA reads TGTGCCAGCAGCAACGGGGGCCGCTTCACAGATACGCAGTATTTT.